Presented here are 9 T cell receptor beta chains from one specimen sequenced in a study of T cells expressing NK-cell markers. TCRdb re-analyzed the 5' RACE reads; it lists each CDR3 protein once, without DNA. The sample table includes roughly 390,000 distinct CDR3 sequences. The sequenced material came from blood T cells: a sorted CD56 or NKG2C T cell subset, CD4+ or CD8+ T cells, or bulk PBMC T cells (not recorded which). Every receptor here comes from a woman between 45 and 65 years old in good health.

The V and J genes are TRBV5-1 and TRBJ2-7; TCRdb indicates TRBD1, and absent DNA this call remains unverified. Germline CDR1 is SGHRS and CDR2 is YFSETQ. CDR3 size: 14 residues. The CDR3 here is CASGGGQHLDEQYF.

The gene calls are TRBV20-1 and TRBJ2-4; checking the TCRdb D call of TRBD2 is not possible without DNA. The CDR3 has 17 residues. Germline V gene data show CDR1 as DFQATT and CDR2 as SNEGSKA (reference sequence). The CDR3 loop reads CSASPPAGGLAKNIQYF.

The V gene is TRBV20-1, the J gene TRBJ2-1. CDR3 length: 15 amino acids. CDR1 and CDR2 (germline): DFQATT, SNEGSKA (reference sequence). The CDR3 region is CSARDNRGIYNEQFF.

The gene calls are TRBV6-1 and TRBJ2-3; TCRdb's D call of TRBD1 is untestable without DNA. CDR3 length: 14 amino acids. Germline V gene data show CDR1 as MNHNS and CDR2 as SASEGT. The CDR3 loop is CASSTQGATDTQYF.

The chain joins TRBV10-3 to TRBJ2-7; TCRdb lists TRBD1, though no DNA is available to test this call. Germline loops: CDR1 ENHRY, CDR2 SYGVKD. The CDR3 consists of 14 residues. The CDR3: CAIRDDRIVDEQYF.

The rearrangement links TRBV7-8 to TRBJ2-3; the D call of TRBD2 rests on TCRdb alone, since no DNA is present to check it. The length of the CDR3 is 17 residues. Germline CDR1 SGHVS, CDR2 FQNEAQ. The CDR3 sequence is CASSPSRGGRAPDTQYF.

The chain carries TRBV20-1 and TRBJ1-4; absent DNA, TCRdb's TRBD1 call cannot be checked. This CDR3 is built from 14 residues. In germline, CDR1 is DFQATT, CDR2 SNEGSKA (reference sequence). CDR3 protein: CSARTGQTNEKLFF.

The chain links TRBV7-3 to TRBJ2-1; checking the TCRdb D call of TRBD2 is not possible without DNA. The CDR3 sequence is 17 residues long. Germline V gives CDR1 SGHTA, CDR2 FQGTGA. The CDR3 protein is CASSLSASGRADNEQFF.

The chain combines TRBV11-2 with TRBJ2-3. In germline, CDR1 is SGHAT, CDR2 FQNNGV. The CDR3 loop spans 15 amino acids. The CDR3 region is CASSSPRVSTDTQYF.